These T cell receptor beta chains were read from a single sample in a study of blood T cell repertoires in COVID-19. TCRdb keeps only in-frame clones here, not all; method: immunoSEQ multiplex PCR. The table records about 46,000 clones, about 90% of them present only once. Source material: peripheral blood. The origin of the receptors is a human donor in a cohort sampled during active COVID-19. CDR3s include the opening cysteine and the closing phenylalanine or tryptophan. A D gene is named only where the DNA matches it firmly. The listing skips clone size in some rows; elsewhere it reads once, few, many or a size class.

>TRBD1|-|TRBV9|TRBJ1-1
TGTGCCAGCAGCCCCTGGGACAGGGGCGCAGCTTTCTTT
CASSPWDRGAAFF
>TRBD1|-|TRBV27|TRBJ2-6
TGTGCCAGCAGAAAACTGGCGGGACAGGGTTCATCTGGGGCCAACGTCCTGACTTTC
CASRKLAGQGSSGANVLTF
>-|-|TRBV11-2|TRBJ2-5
TGTGCCAGCAGCTTAGAACTAGTCGGGGCCCAGTACTTC
CASSLELVGAQYF
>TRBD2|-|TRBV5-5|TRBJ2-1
TGTGCCAGCCTTCTAGCGGGGGGGTATGAGCAGTTCTTC
CASLLAGGYEQFF
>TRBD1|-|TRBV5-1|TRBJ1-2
TGCGCCAGCAGCTTCCTACAGGGGGCTGGTGGCTACACCTTC
CASSFLQGAGGYTF
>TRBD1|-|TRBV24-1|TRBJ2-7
TGTGCCACCAGTGATTGGGACAGGGACCCCTACGAGCAGTACTTC
CATSDWDRDPYEQYF
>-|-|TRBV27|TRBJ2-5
TGTGCCAGCCAGGGGGTAGCGGACCATGCCCAGTACTTC
CASQGVADHAQYF
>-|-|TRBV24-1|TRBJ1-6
TGTGCCCCGGGGTGTAATAATTCACCCCTCCACTTT
CAPGCNNSPLHF
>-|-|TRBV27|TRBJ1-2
TGTGCCAGCAGTTCCCACAGTGACTATGGCTACACCTTC
CASSSHSDYGYTF
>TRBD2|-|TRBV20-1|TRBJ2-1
TGCAGTGCTAGTCAGCGGGAGGGGGTGAACAATGAGCAGTTCTTC
CSASQREGVNNEQFF
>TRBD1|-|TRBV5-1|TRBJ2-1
TGCGCCAGCAGCTTGGGGGACAGTTCCTACAATGAGCAGTTCTTC
CASSLGDSSYNEQFF
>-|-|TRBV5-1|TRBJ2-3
TGCGCCAGCAGCTGGGAGGAGATCAACGGGGGATTCACAGATACGCAGTATTTT
CASSWEEINGGFTDTQYF
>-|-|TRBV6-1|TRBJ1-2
TGTGCCAGCAGTGAGGAAGACAGTGGCAACTATGGCTACACCTTC
CASSEEDSGNYGYTF
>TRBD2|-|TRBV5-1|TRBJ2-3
TGCGCCAGCAGGACCGGGACTAGCGGCACAGATACGCAGTATTTT
CASRTGTSGTDTQYF
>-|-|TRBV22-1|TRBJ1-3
TGTCCTGGGAGCGACACTGGGCCGCGACGCGGAAACACCATATATTTT
CPGSDTGPRRGNTIYF
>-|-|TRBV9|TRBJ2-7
TGTGCCAGCAGCGTAGCCGGGAGTGGCTACGAGCAGTACTTC
CASSVAGSGYEQYF
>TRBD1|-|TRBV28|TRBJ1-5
TGTGCCAGCAGTCCGGACAGGTCTAGCAATCAGCCCCAGCATTTT
CASSPDRSSNQPQHF
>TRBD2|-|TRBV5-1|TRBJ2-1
TGCGCCAGCAGTCCCGGGACTAGCTCCTCCAATGAGCAGTTCTTC
CASSPGTSSSNEQFF
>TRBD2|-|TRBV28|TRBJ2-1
TGTGCCAGCAAAAGGACTAGTTCCTATGAGCAGTTCTTC
CASKRTSSYEQFF
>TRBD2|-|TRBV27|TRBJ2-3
TGTGCCAGCAGTTTAGGACTAGCGGGGGACACAGATACGCAGTATTTT
CASSLGLAGDTDTQYF
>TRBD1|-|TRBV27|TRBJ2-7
TGTGCCAGCAGTTTATCGAGGACAGGGGGTCGAGAGCAGTACTTC
CASSLSRTGGREQYF
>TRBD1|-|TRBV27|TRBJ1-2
TGTGCCAGCAGGAGGACAGGGGCTATTGAAGGCTACACCTTC
CASRRTGAIEGYTF
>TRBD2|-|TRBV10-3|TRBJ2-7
TGTGCCATCAGCCGACTAGCGGAGAACTACGAGCAGTACTTC
CAISRLAENYEQYF
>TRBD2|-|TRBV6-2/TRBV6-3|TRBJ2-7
TGTGCCAGCAGTTATGGACTAGCGGGTTCCTACGAGCAGTACTTC
CASSYGLAGSYEQYF
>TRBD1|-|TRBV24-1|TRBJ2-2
TGTGCCACCAGTGCCTCCGGGACAGGGGTACCCGGGGAGCTGTTTTTT
CATSASGTGVPGELFF
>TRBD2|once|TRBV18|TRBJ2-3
TGTGCCAGCTCACCACCGATTAGCGGGGGGGCCGAAAATACGCAGTATTTT
CASSPPISGGAENTQYF
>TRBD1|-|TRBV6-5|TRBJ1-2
TGTGCCAGCAGTCCGGGACAGGGGATTCGCTACACCTTC
CASSPGQGIRYTF
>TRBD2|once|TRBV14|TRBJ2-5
TGTGCCAGCAGCCGCCCACTAGCGGGGGGGCTTGAGACCCAGTACTTC
CASSRPLAGGLETQYF
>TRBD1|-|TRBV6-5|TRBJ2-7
TGTGCCAGCACCGGGACAGGGGCCCACGAGCAGTACTTC
CASTGTGAHEQYF
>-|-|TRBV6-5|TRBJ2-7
TGTGCCTCCCAGGGGTGGCAGGGAAGCTCCTACGAGCAGTACTTC
CASQGWQGSSYEQYF
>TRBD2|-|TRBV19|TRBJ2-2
TGTGCCAGTAGTATGAGGGGAGGGAAGACAGTAGGGGAGCTGTTTTTT
CASSMRGGKTVGELFF
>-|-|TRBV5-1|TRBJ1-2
TGCGCCAGCAGCTTGTCAGGGGCAGACTATGGCTACACCTTC
CASSLSGADYGYTF
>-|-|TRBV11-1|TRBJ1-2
TGTGCCAGCAGCTTAAGCGGCAATGGCTACACCTTC
CASSLSGNGYTF
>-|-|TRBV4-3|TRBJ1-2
TGCGCCAGCAGCGAACAGGCGAAGCTTAACTATGGCTACACCTTC
CASSEQAKLNYGYTF
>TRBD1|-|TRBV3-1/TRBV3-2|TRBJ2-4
TGTGCCAGCAGCCAAGATCTAGGGAACAGGGGGAAAAACATTCAGTACTTC
CASSQDLGNRGKNIQYF
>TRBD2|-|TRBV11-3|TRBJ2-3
TGTGCCAGCAGCCTCGGACTAGCGGGAGGAGGAGATACGCAGTATTTT
CASSLGLAGGGDTQYF
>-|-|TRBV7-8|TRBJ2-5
TGTGCCAGCAGCACTAGGGTCCTAGCAGGAGAGACCCAGTACTTC
CASSTRVLAGETQYF
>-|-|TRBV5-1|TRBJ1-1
TGCGCCACCAGGCGAGATAACACTGAAGCTTTCTTT
CATRRDNTEAFF
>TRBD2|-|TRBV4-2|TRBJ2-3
TGTGCCAGCAGCCAAGCCCGGGGGGGAACAGATACGCAGTATTTT
CASSQARGGTDTQYF
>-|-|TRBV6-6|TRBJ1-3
TGTGCCAGCAGTTACACAGGGTATGGAAACACCATATATTTT
CASSYTGYGNTIYF
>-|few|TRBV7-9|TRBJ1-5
TGTGCCAGCAGCGCGGGGTCTGGCAATCAGCCCCAGCATTTT
CASSAGSGNQPQHF
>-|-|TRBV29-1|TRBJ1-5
TGCAGCACGGGGGGGGCCAATCAGCCCCAGCATTTT
CSTGGANQPQHF
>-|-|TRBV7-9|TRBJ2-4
TGTGCCAGCAGCCCCCCCTATGAACACATTCAGTACTTC
CASSPPYEHIQYF
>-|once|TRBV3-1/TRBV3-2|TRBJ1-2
TGTGCCAGCAGCCAAGATTCGGGGGGTGGCTACACCTTC
CASSQDSGGGYTF
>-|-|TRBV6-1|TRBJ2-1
TGTGCCAGCAGTGAAACCCGGGCCCGGGGGTGGTACAATGAGCAGTTCTTC
CASSETRARGWYNEQFF
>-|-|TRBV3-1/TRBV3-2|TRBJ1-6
TGTGCCAGCAGCCAAGTGAGTAGTAATTCACCCCTCCACTTT
CASSQVSSNSPLHF
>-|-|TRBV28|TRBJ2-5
TGTGCCAGCAGCCCCCGCCAGCGGGCTACACCAAGCCTACTTTTAAGGACCCAGTACTTC
CASSPRQRATPSLLLRTQYF
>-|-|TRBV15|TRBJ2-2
TGTGCCACCAGCAGGGGGAGATGGACTGATTCGAACACCGGGGAGCTGTTTTTT
CATSRGRWTDSNTGELFF
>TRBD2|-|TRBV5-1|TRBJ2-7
TGCGCCAGCAGCCCCAGGACTAGCGGGAGGGCCGGGCGGTACGAGCAGTACTTC
CASSPRTSGRAGRYEQYF
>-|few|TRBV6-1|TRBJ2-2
TGTGCCAGCAGTGAATCGCCAGGGGACACCGGGGAGCTGTTTTTT
CASSESPGDTGELFF
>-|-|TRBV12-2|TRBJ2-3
TGTGCAAGTCGCTTCCCTTCAGGGGACAAAGTCGCAGATACGCAGTATTTT
CASRFPSGDKVADTQYF
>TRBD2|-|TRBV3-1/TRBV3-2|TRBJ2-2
TGTGCCAGCAGCCAAGCCGGACTAGCGGGATACACCGGGGAGCTGTTTTTT
CASSQAGLAGYTGELFF
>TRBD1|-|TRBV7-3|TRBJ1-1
TGTGCCAGCAGCCCCAAAACGGGACAGGATGAAGCTTTCTTT
CASSPKTGQDEAFF
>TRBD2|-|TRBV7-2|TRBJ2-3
TGTGCCAGCAGCTTAGCGCCACTAGCGGGAGAGGCAGATACGCAGTATTTT
CASSLAPLAGEADTQYF
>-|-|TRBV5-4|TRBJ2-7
TGTGCCAGCAGCTCAGGGTCATCCTACGAGCAGTACTTC
CASSSGSSYEQYF
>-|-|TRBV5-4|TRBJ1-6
TGTGCCAGCAGAAACAGGGAAAATAATTCACCCCTCCACTTT
CASRNRENNSPLHF
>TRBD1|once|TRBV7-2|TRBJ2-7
TGTGCCAGCAGCTTAGAGCCGGGCAGGGGGCTATACGAGCAGTACTTC
CASSLEPGRGLYEQYF
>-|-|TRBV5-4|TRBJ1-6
TGTGCCAGCAGCGATACAGGTTTACATAATTCACCCCTCCACTTT
CASSDTGLHNSPLHF
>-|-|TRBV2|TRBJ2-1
TGTGCCAGCAGTGAATCGTCGGAGCAGTTCTTC
CASSESSEQFF
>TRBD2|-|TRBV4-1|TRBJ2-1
TGCGCCAGCAGCCAAGATAGGACTAGCGGGGGAGGACGGCTGTTCTTC
CASSQDRTSGGGRLFF